These T cell receptor beta chains were read from a single sample in a study of blood T cell repertoires in COVID-19. Sequencing used immunoSEQ multiplex PCR; TCRdb keeps in-frame clones, though not all of them. The table includes a few hundred thousand clones, about 88% detected once. Specimen: peripheral blood. Every receptor here comes from a woman aged 70-85 years with COVID-19, enrolled during active disease. Each CDR3 is given with its conserved first and last residue. A D gene is named only where the DNA matches it firmly. Size is omitted from some rows. Given values are once, few, many or a class for expanded clones.

v_call: TRBV4-3
clone_size: once
d_call: -
j_call: TRBJ1-2
cdr3_aa: CASSQVSVNYGYTF

v_call: TRBV27
clone_size: -
d_call: TRBD2
j_call: TRBJ2-1
cdr3_aa: CASRPAGGFSYNEQFF

v_call: TRBV20-1
clone_size: -
d_call: TRBD2
j_call: TRBJ2-1
cdr3_aa: CRAGGPQFF

v_call: TRBV28
clone_size: -
d_call: -
j_call: TRBJ2-1
cdr3_aa: CASSLQGYNEQFF

v_call: TRBV6-5
clone_size: -
d_call: -
j_call: TRBJ2-7
cdr3_aa: CASRSAPGIEQYF

v_call: TRBV6-1
clone_size: few
d_call: -
j_call: TRBJ2-2
cdr3_aa: CASSRDSNTGELFF

v_call: TRBV9
clone_size: -
d_call: -
j_call: TRBJ1-4
cdr3_aa: CASSVGGLTNEKLFF

v_call: TRBV13
clone_size: -
d_call: -
j_call: TRBJ1-1
cdr3_aa: CASSLGGQVGTEAFF

v_call: TRBV7-2
clone_size: -
d_call: TRBD1
j_call: TRBJ1-6
cdr3_aa: CASLRTGLSSPLHF

v_call: TRBV2
clone_size: -
d_call: TRBD1
j_call: TRBJ2-2
cdr3_aa: CASRAGTGAFTGELFF

v_call: TRBV5-1
clone_size: -
d_call: TRBD2
j_call: TRBJ2-3
cdr3_aa: CASSIAGGEDTQYF

v_call: TRBV6-6
clone_size: -
d_call: TRBD1
j_call: TRBJ2-7
cdr3_aa: CASTKMGQNREQYF

v_call: TRBV9
clone_size: many
d_call: -
j_call: TRBJ2-7
cdr3_aa: CASSGPGNYEQYF

v_call: TRBV3-1/TRBV3-2
clone_size: few
d_call: -
j_call: TRBJ2-2
cdr3_aa: CASSPRNTGELFF

v_call: TRBV13
clone_size: -
d_call: -
j_call: TRBJ2-3
cdr3_aa: CASTLLMWGSGQRTDTQYF

v_call: TRBV4-1
clone_size: -
d_call: TRBD1
j_call: TRBJ1-6
cdr3_aa: CASSQGGQSGYSPLHF

v_call: TRBV7-3
clone_size: -
d_call: -
j_call: TRBJ1-1
cdr3_aa: CASSFGVSEAFF

v_call: TRBV5-1
clone_size: -
d_call: TRBD1
j_call: TRBJ2-7
cdr3_aa: CASSWGQAAYEQYF

v_call: TRBV5-5
clone_size: -
d_call: -
j_call: TRBJ1-2
cdr3_aa: CASSLVEGLNYGYTF

v_call: TRBV6-5
clone_size: -
d_call: -
j_call: TRBJ2-7
cdr3_aa: CASGRDHVAYEQYF